This T cell receptor beta chain originates from a study of glioma-infiltrating T cells. This clonotype appeared many times. V was pared by 4 bases and J by 4 bases, with 12 bases between. Germline-derived CDR1 and CDR2 are SQVTM and ANQGSEA. CDR3 length: 13 residues. Using RNA template, CDR3s of TCR alpha and beta were amplified with iRepertoire arm-PCR. TCRdb re-called the multiplex PCR reads through MiXCR, storing one row per CDR3 protein. The sample consists of approximately 100,000 distinct CDR3 sequences, around 25% of them appearing once. The sample was glioma tissue, nonneoplastic brain tissue, or PBMCs (not recorded which). The chain joins TRBV29-1 to TRBJ2-3, with D possibly TRBD1 on 6 matching bases. The clonotype was recovered from a human donor with low-grade glioma or glioblastoma, undergoing nonglioma brain surgery, or in good health (not recorded which). The CDR3 nucleotides read TGCAGCGTTGCTCGACAGGCGGCAGATACGCAGTATTTT. The encoded protein is CSVARQAADTQYF.